A selection of T cell receptor beta chains follows, all from one sample in a study of cytomegalovirus exposure and HLA in healthy donors. Assay: immunoSEQ multiplex PCR; the TCRdb copy retains only in-frame clones and omits some. The profile shows about 130,000 clones, approximately 80% of them singletons. Source material: PBMCs. Receptor source: a boy younger than 10 in good health and CMV-seronegative. The CDR3 runs from the conserved cysteine through the conserved F or W. The order of the fields is D gene, V gene, clone size, J gene, CDR3 DNA, CDR3 protein. D genes are given only for firm matches. The size field is filled for only some rows; it gives once, few, many or a size class.

D gene: NA
V gene: TRBV15
clone size: few
J gene: TRBJ1-4
CDR3 DNA: TGTGCCACCAGCAGAGATCTAGACGGGATTAATGAAAAACTGTTTTTT
CDR3 protein: CATSRDLDGINEKLFF

D gene: TRBD1
V gene: TRBV6-4
clone size: NA
J gene: TRBJ2-3
CDR3 DNA: TGTGCCAGCAGCGCCGGGACAGGGATCACAGATACGCAGTATTTT
CDR3 protein: CASSAGTGITDTQYF

D gene: TRBD1
V gene: TRBV6-1
clone size: NA
J gene: TRBJ1-5
CDR3 DNA: TGTGCCAGCAGTGAAGGCCCGGGACAGTTAAATCAGCCCCAGCATTTT
CDR3 protein: CASSEGPGQLNQPQHF

D gene: NA
V gene: TRBV14
clone size: NA
J gene: TRBJ1-1
CDR3 DNA: TGTGCCAGCAGCCGAAACAGGGTTCTCGAGGACCAAGCTTTCTTT
CDR3 protein: CASSRNRVLEDQAFF

D gene: NA
V gene: TRBV28
clone size: NA
J gene: TRBJ2-1
CDR3 DNA: TGTGCCAGCAGTTTAGGAGGGAATGAGCAGTTCTTC
CDR3 protein: CASSLGGNEQFF

D gene: TRBD1
V gene: TRBV2
clone size: once
J gene: TRBJ1-2
CDR3 DNA: TGTGCCAGCAGTGATAAGGGGACAGGGACGACCTATGGCTACACCTTC
CDR3 protein: CASSDKGTGTTYGYTF

D gene: NA
V gene: TRBV6-5
clone size: NA
J gene: TRBJ1-1
CDR3 DNA: TGTGCCAGCAGTTATCTAGTGAACACTGAAGCTTTCTTT
CDR3 protein: CASSYLVNTEAFF

D gene: NA
V gene: TRBV19
clone size: once
J gene: TRBJ1-5
CDR3 DNA: TGTGCCAGTAACGAGTATGGCAATCAGCCCCAGCATTTT
CDR3 protein: CASNEYGNQPQHF

D gene: TRBD1
V gene: TRBV9
clone size: NA
J gene: TRBJ1-2
CDR3 DNA: TGTGCCAGCAGCTCACCAACAGGGGGGTTCTATGGCTACACCTTC
CDR3 protein: CASSSPTGGFYGYTF

D gene: TRBD2
V gene: TRBV13
clone size: few
J gene: TRBJ2-1
CDR3 DNA: TGTGCCAGCAGCCCCAGTAGCGGGGTTTCCTACAATGAGCAGTTCTTC
CDR3 protein: CASSPSSGVSYNEQFF

D gene: NA
V gene: TRBV12-5
clone size: NA
J gene: TRBJ1-5
CDR3 DNA: TGTGCTAGTGGTTTTTCAGGGGACAATCAGCCCCAGCATTTT
CDR3 protein: CASGFSGDNQPQHF

D gene: NA
V gene: TRBV6-1
clone size: NA
J gene: TRBJ1-5
CDR3 DNA: TGTGCCAGCAGTTTGGACATTTATAGCAATCAGCCCCAGCATTTT
CDR3 protein: CASSLDIYSNQPQHF

D gene: TRBD1
V gene: TRBV7-9
clone size: NA
J gene: TRBJ1-6
CDR3 DNA: TGTGCCAGCAGCACTACCGGGACAGGTTTATCACCCCTCCACTTT
CDR3 protein: CASSTTGTGLSPLHF

D gene: TRBD1
V gene: TRBV5-5
clone size: NA
J gene: TRBJ1-1
CDR3 DNA: TGTGCCAGCAGTACACTTACAGGGGTGAACACTGAAGCTTTCTTT
CDR3 protein: CASSTLTGVNTEAFF

D gene: TRBD2
V gene: TRBV7-6
clone size: NA
J gene: TRBJ2-1
CDR3 DNA: TGTGCCAGCAGCCGACGGACTAGCGGGAGCGACCCCTACAATGAGCAGTTCTTC
CDR3 protein: CASSRRTSGSDPYNEQFF

D gene: NA
V gene: TRBV2
clone size: few
J gene: TRBJ1-2
CDR3 DNA: TGTGCCAGCAGTCCACAGGGTTCCTATGGCTACACCTTC
CDR3 protein: CASSPQGSYGYTF

D gene: NA
V gene: TRBV9
clone size: few
J gene: TRBJ2-2
CDR3 DNA: TGTGCCAGCAGCGCACCGGGACTTACCGGGGAGCTGTTTTTT
CDR3 protein: CASSAPGLTGELFF

D gene: NA
V gene: TRBV28
clone size: NA
J gene: TRBJ2-1
CDR3 DNA: TGTGCCAGCAGTTTATCCGATCGGAGGGTCCATGAGCAGTTCTTC
CDR3 protein: CASSLSDRRVHEQFF

D gene: NA
V gene: TRBV4-1
clone size: NA
J gene: TRBJ1-2
CDR3 DNA: TGCGCCAGCAGCCAACCGCTACAGGGTGACTATGGCTACACCTTC
CDR3 protein: CASSQPLQGDYGYTF

D gene: TRBD1
V gene: TRBV5-1
clone size: NA
J gene: TRBJ1-2
CDR3 DNA: TGCGCCAGCAGCCCAGACAGGGGGCAACGGGGCTACACCTTC
CDR3 protein: CASSPDRGQRGYTF

D gene: NA
V gene: TRBV4-3
clone size: few
J gene: TRBJ1-3
CDR3 DNA: TGCGCCAGCAGCCAAGGAGGTACTGGAAACACCATATATTTT
CDR3 protein: CASSQGGTGNTIYF

D gene: NA
V gene: TRBV6-1
clone size: NA
J gene: TRBJ1-6
CDR3 DNA: TGTGCCAGCAGTGAAGGGAGGTTAATGGGATCGGATTCACCCCTCCACTTT
CDR3 protein: CASSEGRLMGSDSPLHF

D gene: NA
V gene: TRBV2
clone size: NA
J gene: TRBJ1-2
CDR3 DNA: TGTGCCAACCAACAGGGAAGGGAGGGCTACACCTTC
CDR3 protein: CANQQGREGYTF

D gene: NA
V gene: TRBV28
clone size: few
J gene: TRBJ1-1
CDR3 DNA: TGTGCCAGCAGTTTGGGCAGTCCTGAAGCTTTCTTT
CDR3 protein: CASSLGSPEAFF

D gene: NA
V gene: TRBV7-5
clone size: NA
J gene: TRBJ2-2
CDR3 DNA: TGTGCCAGAAACACCTTTGGCGGGGGGAGGAACACCGGGGAGCTGTTTTTT
CDR3 protein: CARNTFGGGRNTGELFF

D gene: NA
V gene: TRBV18
clone size: NA
J gene: TRBJ1-1
CDR3 DNA: TGTGCCAGCTCAACACAGGGTGGGGGGACTGAAGCTTTCTTT
CDR3 protein: CASSTQGGGTEAFF

D gene: NA
V gene: TRBV11-2
clone size: NA
J gene: TRBJ1-1
CDR3 DNA: TGTGCCAGCAGCTTAGGACACAGGGCGGAATCTTTCTTT
CDR3 protein: CASSLGHRAESFF

D gene: TRBD1
V gene: TRBV5-1
clone size: NA
J gene: TRBJ1-2
CDR3 DNA: TGCGCCAGCAGCTTCCCCTCAGGGGGCGGTAATGGCTACACCTTC
CDR3 protein: CASSFPSGGGNGYTF

D gene: NA
V gene: TRBV7-8
clone size: NA
J gene: TRBJ1-5
CDR3 DNA: TGTGCCAGCAGCTTAACTACAGGAGAAAGACAGCCCCAGCATTTT
CDR3 protein: CASSLTTGERQPQHF

D gene: TRBD2
V gene: TRBV11-2
clone size: NA
J gene: TRBJ2-1
CDR3 DNA: TGTGCCAGCAGCATTAGCGGGGGGGCGGTATATGAGCAGTTCTTC
CDR3 protein: CASSISGGAVYEQFF

D gene: TRBD1
V gene: TRBV14
clone size: NA
J gene: TRBJ1-4
CDR3 DNA: TGTGCCAGCAGCCAAGAATGGGACAGGGGAGGTTACGATGGTAATGAAAAACTGTTTTTT
CDR3 protein: CASSQEWDRGGYDGNEKLFF

D gene: NA
V gene: TRBV5-8
clone size: NA
J gene: TRBJ1-6
CDR3 DNA: TGTGCCAGCAGATCGGACAGCCTTAATTCACCCCTCCACTTT
CDR3 protein: CASRSDSLNSPLHF

D gene: NA
V gene: TRBV4-2
clone size: NA
J gene: TRBJ1-2
CDR3 DNA: TGTGCCAGCCAGGAGGGGCAGGGCTTAGTCTATGGCTACACCTTC
CDR3 protein: CASQEGQGLVYGYTF

D gene: NA
V gene: TRBV4-1
clone size: NA
J gene: TRBJ2-1
CDR3 DNA: TGCGCCAGCAGCCCCAGGACCTCTAGCGATCCCTACAATGAGCAGTTCTTC
CDR3 protein: CASSPRTSSDPYNEQFF

D gene: NA
V gene: TRBV11-3
clone size: NA
J gene: TRBJ2-5
CDR3 DNA: TGTGCCAGCAGCTACGGGTCCCAAGAGACCCAGTACTTC
CDR3 protein: CASSYGSQETQYF

D gene: NA
V gene: TRBV30
clone size: NA
J gene: TRBJ1-1
CDR3 DNA: TGTGCCTGGGTACTAAAGGGGATCACTGAAGCTTTCTTT
CDR3 protein: CAWVLKGITEAFF

D gene: TRBD2
V gene: TRBV4-1
clone size: NA
J gene: TRBJ2-1
CDR3 DNA: TGCGCCAGCAGCCAAGAGGCTAGCGGGAGCTTTAGGAATGAGCAGTTCTTC
CDR3 protein: CASSQEASGSFRNEQFF

D gene: NA
V gene: TRBV4-1
clone size: NA
J gene: TRBJ2-3
CDR3 DNA: TGCGCCAGCAGCCAAGAATTGGAGCGGGGCACAGATACGCAGTATTTT
CDR3 protein: CASSQELERGTDTQYF

D gene: TRBD1
V gene: TRBV6-1
clone size: NA
J gene: TRBJ2-3
CDR3 DNA: TGTGCCAGCAGTCCTCTGACAGGGGGCACAGATACGCAGTATTTT
CDR3 protein: CASSPLTGGTDTQYF

D gene: NA
V gene: TRBV11-3
clone size: NA
J gene: TRBJ2-1
CDR3 DNA: TGTGCCAGCAGCTTAAGAGCGGAGACCTACAATGAGCAGTTCTTC
CDR3 protein: CASSLRAETYNEQFF

D gene: NA
V gene: TRBV7-9
clone size: NA
J gene: TRBJ2-1
CDR3 DNA: TGTGCCAGCAGCCCACTGAGGCCAGGGGCGGACAATGAGCAGTTCTTC
CDR3 protein: CASSPLRPGADNEQFF

D gene: NA
V gene: TRBV4-3
clone size: few
J gene: TRBJ1-2
CDR3 DNA: TGCGCCAGCAGCCAAGATATATCAAGCTTCTATGGCTACACCTTC
CDR3 protein: CASSQDISSFYGYTF

D gene: TRBD1
V gene: TRBV2
clone size: NA
J gene: TRBJ1-1
CDR3 DNA: TGTGCCAGCAGGATACAGGGGACCTCGAACACTGAAGCTTTCTTT
CDR3 protein: CASRIQGTSNTEAFF